This entry concerns a single T cell receptor beta chain. Its binding antigen is unknown. No qualities accompany the bases; no much larger clone lies one base away. The donors were healthy, HIV-negative adults with no recently reported acute infections or vaccinations. Only Caucasian adults living in Nashville, Tennessee, USA were represented among the donors. CD4+ T cells were enriched by magnetic negative selection, after which naive cells were positively selected on CD45RA and the negative fraction was taken as the memory subset. Blood was collected by leukapheresis, and PBMCs were isolated by Ficoll-Histopaque density gradient centrifugation and then cryopreserved in liquid nitrogen vapor phase. Analytical flow cytometry was used to check the purity and quantity of every magnetically sorted T cell population. Each sorted fraction had its genomic DNA isolated and then quantified by UV absorbance on a Nanodrop 2000c.

Via the germline V gene, CDR1 is MGHDK and CDR2 SYGVNS. V is pared back by 4 bases and J by 7 bases, with 10 bases lying between the germline termini. Including the terminal cysteine and phenylalanine, the CDR3 comprises 12 residues. Only CDR3 DNA remains: 36 bases, in frame from the first base. This sample was included in a study of shared clonotypes between healthy human individuals (dated by TCRdb to 2019 to 2021). Broadly, across the study: The cohort included a few men and a couple of women between 18 and 49 years of age. Libraries were prepared and TCR repertoires were sequenced by different laboratories using diverse techniques, in order to increase sequencing depth and limit assay-specific biases. Blood TCR repertoires of five healthy adults were deeply sequenced to estimate repertoire size and the extent of clonotype sharing between individuals. For each donor, three plates each were used for CD4 naive and CD4 memory, two plates were used for CD8 naive, and one plate was used for CD8 memory. Between about 0.9 and 10 billion PBMCs per donor were obtained by leukapheresis.

Paper-wide results and their limitations: Compared with non-shared clonotypes, the clonotypes found in all four sorted-subset donors had higher generation probabilities. When several donors were compared, the shared fraction of clonotypes was around 4.6% for naive CD4, about 4% for naive CD8, more than 2% for memory CD4, and under 0.5% for memory CD8. The small number of donors limited the genetic and exposure-history diversity represented. Naive subsets generally had larger estimated clonotype richness than memory subsets did. Pairwise subsampling led to the expectation that sequencing depth would affect the degree of clonotype sharing among donors. Rarefaction of sorted-subset datasets indicated incomplete sequencing despite the large sequencing depth. Sampling was limited to blood, and TCR repertoires in tissue likely differ from TCR repertoires in blood.

Using the deep immunoSEQ assay, multiplex PCR amplified TCR CDR3 regions from genomic DNA. Genomic DNA extracted from each cell subset was distributed evenly over all wells of several immunoSEQ 96-well plates, and each plate served as one replicate. For sorted subsets, around 0.2 ug genomic DNA, equal to 25,000 to 35,000 T cell genomes, was loaded into each replicate PCR. The purified libraries were quantified using a Qubit 3.0 fluorometer, sized with a Bioanalyzer 2100, and then quantified again using the KAPA Library Quantification kit. Every immunoSEQ 96-well plate was sequenced on a dedicated single-read 150-cycle Illumina NextSeq 550 flow cell. Per the authors' processing: Because the immunoSEQ output included only junctional sequences and no quality scores, the filtering could not be the same as the filtering used for full-length reads. Sequences were annotated with PyIR, a Python wrapper for IgBLAST v1.9, using IMGT germline references to assign V/J genes and CDR3. Any read was removed if the V/J assignment was weak (E-value above 1e-6), the CDR3 was missing, or the read contained stop codons, out-of-frame junctions, or ambiguous translated residues. V3J clonotypes were defined as sequences sharing an identical inferred V gene, J gene, and CDR3 amino acid sequence. Percentage overlap between repertoires was calculated by dividing the number of shared unique clonotypes by the size of the smaller repertoire. Richness of each repertoire was evaluated using RTK rarefaction, the Chao1 estimator, and Recon v2.1 estimates of unobserved clonotypes. For all TCRbeta clonotypes obtained by the gDNA method from four donors, generation probabilities were computed with OLGA. TCRdb carries this immuneACCESS record with in-frame sequences only. Its versions omit some clonotypes, under half of them owing to an unresolved V gene in the studies checked, with the rest unexplained. Clone size and the V and J calls come from that table; the DNA yielded D and trimming. The sample has 2 million to 2.5 million clones on record, 90% to 96% of them singletons. The leading ten clones occupy about 0.13% of the sample.

The sequence was obtained from a man between 18 and 29 years old in good health. Material for sequencing was naive CD4+ T cells sorted from blood. The sample's cell subset or site label, in plain terms: CD45RA+ positively selected. Recombination joined TRBV25-1 with TRBJ1-1; TRBD1 might be the D gene, on 5 matching bases. CDR3 protein: CASSVAGLEAFF. In nucleotides, the sequence is TGTGCCAGCAGTGTCGCGGGGCTTGAAGCTTTCTTT.